The 11 T cell receptor beta chains reported below all come from one sample, sequenced in a study of CXCR3-negative and CXCR3-positive naive CD8 T cells. All TRB cDNA libraries came from 5' RACE performed with UMI labels. TCRdb reanalyzed the 5' RACE reads, giving one entry per CDR3 protein sequence and no DNA. There are some 61,000 distinct CDR3 sequences in the sample, with 3.5% to 5.5% held by the top ten. Sequenced sample: naive CXCR3- CD8+ T cells from blood. The subset was: CD45RO-CCR7+CD27+CD95- naive CD8+ T cells lacking CXCR3 (TNR3-). Receptors were obtained from a human donor in good health. Some clones in this sample may be carry-over from other donors' samples.

The J gene is TRBJ2-1, the V gene TRBV29-1; the D gene TCRdb calls, TRBD2, cannot be checked with no DNA. This CDR3 is 14 amino acids long. The germline gives CDR1 SQVTM, CDR2 ANQGSEA. This chain's CDR3 is CSVEIGAEHNEQFF.

The rearrangement joins TRBV12-3 or TRBV12-4 to TRBJ2-7; absent DNA, TCRdb's TRBD1 call cannot be checked. This CDR3 spans 14 amino acids. The CDR3: CASTALQGAYEQYF.

The J gene is TRBJ1-2, the V gene TRBV29-1. The germline V gene has CDR1 SQVTM and CDR2 ANQGSEA. This CDR3 has 11 amino acids. The CDR3 region is CSVEHLYGYTF.

The rearrangement links TRBV5-8 to TRBJ1-1; the D gene TCRdb calls, TRBD1, cannot be checked with no DNA. The V gene's germline CDR1 is SGHTS and CDR2 YDEGEE. The CDR3 is 20 amino acids. Here the CDR3 reads CASGTRQTSDSATMNTEAFF.

This sequence joins TRBV28 and TRBJ2-3; TCRdb selects TRBD1, and the lack of DNA leaves this call unchecked. Germline V gene lookup returns CDR1 MDHEN and CDR2 SYDVKM. This CDR3 is built from 16 residues. The CDR3: CASKLIGGGGTDTQYF. The complete variable domain, with remaining parts taken from reference TRBV28 and TRBJ2-3, reads DVKVTQSSRYLVKRTGEKVFLECVQDMDHENMFWYRQDPGLGLRLIYFSYDVKMKEKGDIPEGYSVSREKKERFSLILESASTNQTSMYLCASKLIGGGGTDTQYFGPGTRLTVL.

The rearrangement uses TRBV12-3 or TRBV12-4 and TRBJ2-6; TCRdb proposes TRBD2, but this gene call is untestable without DNA. The CDR3 is made up of 16 amino acids. The CDR3 spells CASSLLEGTGANVLTF.

V gene TRBV12-3 or TRBV12-4 combines with J gene TRBJ2-1; TCRdb lists TRBD2, though no DNA is available to test this call. CDR3 length: 16 amino acids. CDR3 protein: CASSPGTSGGLPEQFF.

The chain has TRBV3-1 and TRBJ2-2. Germline assignment: CDR1 LGHDT and CDR2 YNNKEL (reference sequence). CDR3 length: 16 amino acids. The CDR3 loop is CASSQGSSGNTGELFF.

This rearrangement joins TRBV7-9 to TRBJ2-7. Germline V lookup: CDR1 SEHNR, CDR2 FQNEAQ (reference sequence). This CDR3 comprises 14 residues. CDR3: CASSLVGNSYEQYF.

This clonotype ranks as medium-sized in terms of frequency. The CDR3 region is CASSEALRAYEQFF. V and J are TRBV6-1 and TRBJ2-1. The CDR3 has 14 residues. CDR1 and CDR2 (germline): MNHNS, SASEGT.

The chain joins TRBV29-1 to TRBJ2-3; the TRBD1 assignment by TCRdb is unverifiable without DNA. CDR1 is SQVTM, CDR2 ANQGSEA, per germline. The CDR3 extends over 13 amino acids. CDR3 residues: CSVDRDPTDTQYF.